This T cell receptor beta chain emerged from a study of regulatory T cells in long-lasting Graves disease (dated by TCRdb to about 2021). Study-wide context: Antithyroid drugs had been taken for less than 3 months by newly diagnosed Graves' disease patients. Patients with persistent Graves' disease were compared with patients with newly diagnosed Graves' disease using TCR sequencing and RNA sequencing of peripheral blood. The study was conducted in China and was registered as a clinical trial. A total of 33 samples underwent TCR sequencing, from about 13 patients with persistent Graves' disease and 20 or so patients with newly diagnosed Graves' disease. Points the paper makes about the study in general: Persistent disease showed preferential use of TRBV28, TRBJ1-2 and TRBJ2-5, whereas newly diagnosed disease favored TRBV20-1 and TRBJ2-1. Patients with persistent disease shared more public clonotypes (around 2,700) than newly diagnosed patients did (around 1,000). Only the TCR beta chain was sequenced and analyzed. Persistent Graves' disease patients showed lower TCR Shannon entropy and fewer highly expanded clones than newly diagnosed patients, suggesting clonal expansion. Peripheral blood alone was examined, since thyroid tissue, which constituted the primary lesion, could not be accessed. The authors acknowledged the small sample size as a limitation that may reduce accuracy.

V was cut back by 5 bases and J by 5 bases, leaving a gap of 12 bases between them. Counted from cysteine to phenylalanine, this CDR3 has 13 amino acids. Only the CDR3 portion is preserved as DNA: 39 bases, with reading frame beginning at the first base. From the germline V gene, CDR1 is MDHEN and CDR2 is SYDVKM. This clonotype has a handful of counts. Its recognized antigen is unknown. Per-base qualities were not stored, and no clone one base away is much larger. The label giving this sample's time point can be read as: newly diagnosed GD, antithyroid drugs for less than 3 months. For both TCR sequencing and RNA sequencing, RNA was extracted from PBMCs using TRIzol. The diagnosis of Graves' disease was made according to American Thyroid Association guidelines. Recruitment of patients was carried out at an endocrinology department in Xi'an, China. From each patient, around 9 milliliters of peripheral blood was collected into an EDTA anticoagulant tube. Ficoll Paque Plus density gradient separation was used to isolate PBMCs, and no further T cell sorting was performed. RNA quality was checked with an Agilent 2100 Bioanalyzer and agarose gel, and concentration with a NanoDrop 2000.

The protocol used for the library was multiplex PCR. Sequencing took place on an Illumina HiSeq 4000. iRepertoire HTBI primers and Arm-PCR amplification of CDR3 regions were used to construct TCR beta libraries. Before sequencing, the PCR products underwent gel purification. Processing in the source paper ran as follows. Gene usage analysis of CDR3 amino acid clonotypes relied on the roughly 60 TRBV and 14 TRBJ segments identified across samples. COPE and FqMerger were used to merge filtered high-quality paired reads into contigs. BLAST was used to align contigs to IMGT TRBV, TRBD and TRBJ reference genes, with CDR3 defined following IMGT. Highly expanded clones were defined as clonotypes with a frequency above 0.1%. Shannon entropy served as the measure of repertoire diversity, while the Gini coefficient captured V-J evenness. Public clonotypes were defined as clonotypes shared by more than one individual. TCRdb reworked the public reads: Q25 trimming with fastp, MiXCR clone assembly, productive beta chains retained. Each entry is one CDR3 protein sequence, shown with its most common DNA and genes. TCRdb's processing, not the study's, gives the V and J calls here. The sample table records a few hundred thousand distinct CDR3 sequences; 15% to 20% of these occur just once. The ten largest clones capture 20% to 25% of the sample.

The same sample was also studied in work on T cells in Graves' hyperthyroidism and ophthalmopathy. The second study reports: Graves' hyperthyroidism was defined as stable when no progression to ophthalmopathy occurred over 18 months of follow-up. Hyperthyroidism patients were newly diagnosed, had a disease duration of under 2 months, and were aged 18 to 65 years. Exclusion was applied to patients with uncontrolled infections, other autoimmune diseases, pregnancy or lactation. Diagnoses were based on clinical symptoms, serum thyroxine and TRAb, thyroid ultrasound and orbital computed tomography. The TCR CDR3 was subjected to a first round of RT-PCR using the HTBI primer set and the Qiagen OneStep RT-PCR kit. Most expanded thyroid clonotypes (frequency above 0.001) were also detected in blood, suggesting blood repertoires may reflect thyroid immune responses. A model built on a 13 V-J signature distinguished ophthalmopathy from stable hyperthyroidism, reaching around 90% sensitivity and around 82% specificity in cross-validation and 80%/75% in testing. In validation, the model predicted progression to ophthalmopathy a median of approximately 6.6 months before onset, with 70% to 71% sensitivity and roughly 77% specificity. To identify distinguishing TCR V-J signatures, a discovery cohort of about 100 patients was used, comprising 43 with Graves' ophthalmopathy and 55 to 65 with stable Graves' hyperthyroidism. Prospective prediction of ophthalmopathy was tested in an independent validation cohort consisting of fewer than 20 hyperthyroidism patients and around 17 patients who later progressed to ophthalmopathy. For training and testing, the approximately 92 patients in the discovery cohort were randomly divided in a 7:3 ratio. The study also compared thyroid tissue and blood T-cell repertoires from 5 to 7 Graves' hyperthyroidism patients. Following sampling, methimazole starting at 30 mg daily was given to hyperthyroidism patients, and high-dose intravenous methylprednisolone was given to ophthalmopathy patients. Libraries were constructed in a second round of multiplex PCR, after which size selection and purification were carried out. Sequencing of the libraries was done on an Illumina HiSeq2000 using paired-end 100 bp reads. Raw data were processed with SOAPnuke, discarding reads with adapters, uncalled bases, mean Phred below 15, or no exact constant-primer or identifier match. High-quality paired reads were merged using COPE v1.2.5, and each unique nucleotide sequence was defined as a clonotype. MiTCR v1.1 was used to align clonotypes to the IMGT TRBV, TRBD and TRBJ reference segments. Only V-J combinations with frequency above 0.0001, covering 99% to 99.2% of repertoires, were analysed. The TCS score was defined as F50 (clonal expansion) divided by E x V (chaos), with BLOSUM62-based TCRdist calculated between CDR3 peptides within each V-J. Welch's t-statistics and random forest reduced around 520 V-J features to 10 to 15, which were used in a naive Bayes classifier (R e1071). Sample size was not statistically predetermined, and blinding of investigators to group allocation was not performed. The paper describes TCR Vbeta CDR3 sequencing of 120 to 150 peripheral blood samples, made up of approximately 40 ophthalmopathy patients, approximately 73 hyperthyroidism patients and about 17 progressor patients.

The chain was built from TRBV28 and TRBJ1-2, with the identity of the D gene unclear. The clonotype comes from a woman aged 18 to 35 with Graves disease. Donor details come from another sample of the same person, matched by shared clones. The material was peripheral blood mononuclear cells (PBMCs), obtained at new diagnosis, from a patient treated with antithyroid drugs. The bases are TGTGCCAGCAGTACAACTACTGAGTATGGCTACACCTTC. It translates to CASSTTTEYGYTF.